This T cell receptor beta chain was recovered during a study of blood T cell repertoires in COVID-19. Study-level background: From the United States, Italy and Spain came samples of acute and convalescent COVID-19. Sample material is recorded as cDNA or gDNA derived from T cells, B-cell-depleted T cells, or PBMCs.

Looked up from germline, CDR1 is LGHNA and CDR2 is YSLEER. The CDR3 spans 16 residues. The junction had 6 bases not matched to a gene; V was cut back by 1 base and J by 3 bases. Original methodology: Estimates of nucleated cell counts were drawn from the amplification of reference gene primers. Libraries were prepared by immunoSEQ multiplex PCR; TCRdb keeps only in-frame clonotypes and omits some of them. V, J and clone size are taken as reported in that table, and D and trimming were inferred from the DNA itself. Among 55,000 to 85,000 clones, approximately 77% were seen once, and the ten largest hold about 0.83%.

This receptor was obtained from a woman in her 70s with acute or convalescent COVID-19. This rearrangement joins TRBV4-3 to TRBJ2-5; the match to TRBD1 covers 9 bases. Material for sequencing was peripheral blood. The DNA of the CDR3 is TGCGCCAGCAGCCAAGGCCCGGGACAGGGAAAAGAGACCCAGTACTTC. Translated, it gives CASSQGPGQGKETQYF.